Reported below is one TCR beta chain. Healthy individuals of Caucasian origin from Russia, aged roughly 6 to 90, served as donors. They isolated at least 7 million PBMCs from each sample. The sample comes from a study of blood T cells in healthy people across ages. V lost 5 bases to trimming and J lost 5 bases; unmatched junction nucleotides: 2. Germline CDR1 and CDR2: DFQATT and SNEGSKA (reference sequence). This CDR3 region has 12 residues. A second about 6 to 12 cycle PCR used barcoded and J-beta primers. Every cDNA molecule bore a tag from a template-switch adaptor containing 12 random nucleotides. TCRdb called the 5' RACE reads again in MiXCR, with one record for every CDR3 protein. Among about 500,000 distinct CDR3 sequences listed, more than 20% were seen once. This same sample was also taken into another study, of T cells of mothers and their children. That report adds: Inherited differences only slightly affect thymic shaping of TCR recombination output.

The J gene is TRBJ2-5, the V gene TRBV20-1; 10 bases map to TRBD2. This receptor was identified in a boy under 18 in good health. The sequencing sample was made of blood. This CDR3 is CSAPGLAETQYF. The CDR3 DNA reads TGCAGTGCTCCGGGACTAGCGGAGACCCAGTACTTC.